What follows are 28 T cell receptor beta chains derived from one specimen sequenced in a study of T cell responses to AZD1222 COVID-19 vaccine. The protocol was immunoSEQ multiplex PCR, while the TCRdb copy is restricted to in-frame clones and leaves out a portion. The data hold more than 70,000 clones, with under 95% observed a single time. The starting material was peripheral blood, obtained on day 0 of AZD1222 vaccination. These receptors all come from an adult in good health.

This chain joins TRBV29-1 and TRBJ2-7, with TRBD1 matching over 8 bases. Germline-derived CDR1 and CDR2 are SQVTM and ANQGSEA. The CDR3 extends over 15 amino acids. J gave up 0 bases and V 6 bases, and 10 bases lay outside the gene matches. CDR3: CSVPSPGQASYEQYF. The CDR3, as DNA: TGCAGCGTCCCCTCCCCGGGACAGGCCTCCTACGAGCAGTACTTC.

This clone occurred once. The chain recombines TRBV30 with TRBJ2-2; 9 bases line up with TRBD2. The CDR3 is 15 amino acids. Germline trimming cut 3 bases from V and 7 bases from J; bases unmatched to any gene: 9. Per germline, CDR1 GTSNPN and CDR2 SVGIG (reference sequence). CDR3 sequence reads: CAWSGAGGPNGELFF. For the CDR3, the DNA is TGTGCCTGGAGCGGGGCGGGAGGGCCAAACGGGGAGCTGTTTTTT.

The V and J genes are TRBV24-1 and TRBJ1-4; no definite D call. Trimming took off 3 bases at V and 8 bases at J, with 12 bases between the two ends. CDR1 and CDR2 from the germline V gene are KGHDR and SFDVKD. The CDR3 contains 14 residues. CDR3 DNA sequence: TGTGCCACCAGTGATAGCCAGCTGGGGGAAAAACTGTTTTTT. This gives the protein CATSDSQLGEKLFF.

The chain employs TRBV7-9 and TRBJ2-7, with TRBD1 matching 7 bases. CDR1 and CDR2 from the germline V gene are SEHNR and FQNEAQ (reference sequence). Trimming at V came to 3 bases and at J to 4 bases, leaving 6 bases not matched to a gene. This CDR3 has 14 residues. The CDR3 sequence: CASSFRDSFYEQYF. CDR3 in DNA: TGTGCCAGCAGCTTCCGGGACAGCTTTTACGAGCAGTACTTC.

The CDR3 reads CASSWDRGYEQFF. CDR3 DNA: TGTGCCAGCAGTTGGGACAGGGGGTATGAGCAGTTCTTC. The rearrangement uses TRBV6-5 and TRBJ2-1; 11 positions agree with TRBD1. CDR1 is MNHEY and CDR2 is SVGAGI in the germline V gene. CDR3 length: 13 residues. V was pared by 4 bases and J by 8 bases, with 1 base of the junction left unmatched.

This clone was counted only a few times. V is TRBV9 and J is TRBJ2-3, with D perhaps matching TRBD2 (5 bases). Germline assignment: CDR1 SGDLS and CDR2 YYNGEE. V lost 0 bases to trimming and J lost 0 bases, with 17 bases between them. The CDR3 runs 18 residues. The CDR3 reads CASSVARAHGVSTDTQYF. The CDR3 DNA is TGTGCCAGCAGCGTAGCTCGGGCGCACGGGGTCAGCACAGATACGCAGTATTTT. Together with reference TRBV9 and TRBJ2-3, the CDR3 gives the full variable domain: DSGVTQTPKHLITATGQRVTLRCSPRSGDLSVYWYQQSLDQGLQFLIQYYNGEERAKGNILERFSAQQFPDLHSELNLSSLELGDSALYFCASSVARAHGVSTDTQYFGPGTRLTVL.

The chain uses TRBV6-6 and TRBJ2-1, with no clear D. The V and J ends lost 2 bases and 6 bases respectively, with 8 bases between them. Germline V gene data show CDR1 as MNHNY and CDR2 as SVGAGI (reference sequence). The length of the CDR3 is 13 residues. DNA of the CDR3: TGTGCCAGCAGTTACGATAGCATCAATGAGCAGTTCTTC. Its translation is CASSYDSINEQFF.

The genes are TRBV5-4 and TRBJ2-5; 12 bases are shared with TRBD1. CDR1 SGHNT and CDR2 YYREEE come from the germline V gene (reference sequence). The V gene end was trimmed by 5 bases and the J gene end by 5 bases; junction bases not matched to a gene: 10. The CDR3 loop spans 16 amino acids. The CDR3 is CASSTGQGADAETQYF. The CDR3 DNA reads TGTGCCAGCAGTACGGGACAGGGGGCGGATGCTGAGACCCAGTACTTC.

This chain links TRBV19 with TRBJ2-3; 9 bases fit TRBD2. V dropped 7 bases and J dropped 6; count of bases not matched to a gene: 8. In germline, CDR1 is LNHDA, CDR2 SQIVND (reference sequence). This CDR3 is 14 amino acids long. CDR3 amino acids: CASTRRSGGDTQYF. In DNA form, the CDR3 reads TGTGCCAGTACGCGGAGGAGCGGGGGGGATACGCAGTATTTT.

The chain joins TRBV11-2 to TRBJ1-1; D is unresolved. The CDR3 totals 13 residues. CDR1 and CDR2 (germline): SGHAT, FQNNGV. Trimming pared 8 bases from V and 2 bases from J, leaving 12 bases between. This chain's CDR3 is CASGGRLNTEAFF. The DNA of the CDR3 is TGTGCCAGCGGTGGCAGACTTAACACTGAAGCTTTCTTT. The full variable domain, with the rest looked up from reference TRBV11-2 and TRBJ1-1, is EAGVAQSPRYKIIEKRQSVAFWCNPISGHATLYWYQQILGQGPKLLIQFQNNGVVDDSQLPKDRFSAERLKGVDSTLKIQPAKLEDSAVYLCASGGRLNTEAFFGQGTRLTVV.

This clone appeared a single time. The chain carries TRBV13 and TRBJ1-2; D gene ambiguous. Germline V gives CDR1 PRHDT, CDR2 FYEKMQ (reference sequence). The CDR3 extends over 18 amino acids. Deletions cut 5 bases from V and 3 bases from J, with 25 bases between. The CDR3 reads CASSPLPGLGGDDYGYTF. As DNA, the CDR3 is TGTGCCAGCAGCCCACTCCCAGGCCTAGGAGGAGATGACTATGGCTACACCTTC.

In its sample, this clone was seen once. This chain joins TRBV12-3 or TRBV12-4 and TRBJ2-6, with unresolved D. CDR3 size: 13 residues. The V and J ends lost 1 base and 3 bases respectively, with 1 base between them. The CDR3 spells CASSLVGANVLTF. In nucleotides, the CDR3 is TGTGCCAGCAGTTTAGTTGGGGCCAACGTCCTGACTTTC.

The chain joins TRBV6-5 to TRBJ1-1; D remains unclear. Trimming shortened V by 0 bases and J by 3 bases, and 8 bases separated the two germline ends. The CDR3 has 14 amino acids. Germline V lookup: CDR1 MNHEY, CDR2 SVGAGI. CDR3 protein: CASSYSGWYTEAFF. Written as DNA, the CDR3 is TGTGCCAGCAGTTACTCTGGCTGGTACACTGAAGCTTTCTTT.

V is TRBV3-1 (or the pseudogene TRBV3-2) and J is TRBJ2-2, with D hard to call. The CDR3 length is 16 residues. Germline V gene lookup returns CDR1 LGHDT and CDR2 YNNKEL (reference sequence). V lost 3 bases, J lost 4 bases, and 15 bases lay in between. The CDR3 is CASSQRLARPTGELFF. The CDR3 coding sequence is TGTGCCAGCAGCCAGAGGTTGGCCCGACCCACCGGGGAGCTGTTTTTT.

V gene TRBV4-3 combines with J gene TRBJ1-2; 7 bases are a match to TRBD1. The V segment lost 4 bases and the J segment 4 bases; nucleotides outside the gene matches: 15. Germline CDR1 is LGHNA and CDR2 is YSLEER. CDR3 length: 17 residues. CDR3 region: CASSPSTSGQVGYGYTF. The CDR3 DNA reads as TGCGCCAGCAGCCCTAGTACTTCAGGACAGGTGGGCTATGGCTACACCTTC.

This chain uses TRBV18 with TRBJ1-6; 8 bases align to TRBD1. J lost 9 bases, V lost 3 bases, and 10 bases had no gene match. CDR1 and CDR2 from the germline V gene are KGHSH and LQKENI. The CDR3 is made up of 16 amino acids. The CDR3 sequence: CASSPLIDRGSSPLHF. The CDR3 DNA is TGTGCCAGCTCACCGCTTATCGACAGGGGTAGTTCACCCCTCCACTTT.

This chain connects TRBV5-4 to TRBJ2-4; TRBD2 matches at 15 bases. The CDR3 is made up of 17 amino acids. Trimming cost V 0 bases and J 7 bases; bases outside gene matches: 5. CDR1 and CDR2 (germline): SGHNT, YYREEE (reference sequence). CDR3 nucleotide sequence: TGTGCCAGCAGCTTGGGGACTAGCGGGGGGGCGAGGAACATTCAGTACTTC. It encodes CASSLGTSGGARNIQYF.

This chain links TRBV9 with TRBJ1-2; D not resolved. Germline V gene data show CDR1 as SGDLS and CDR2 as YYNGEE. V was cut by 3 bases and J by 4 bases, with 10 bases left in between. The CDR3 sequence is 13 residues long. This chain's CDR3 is CASSDARVYGYTF. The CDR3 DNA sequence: TGTGCCAGCAGCGACGCGAGGGTCTATGGCTACACCTTC.

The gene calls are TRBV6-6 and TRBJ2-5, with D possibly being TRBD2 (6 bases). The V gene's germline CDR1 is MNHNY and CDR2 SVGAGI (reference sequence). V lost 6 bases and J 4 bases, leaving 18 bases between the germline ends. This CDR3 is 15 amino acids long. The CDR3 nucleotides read TGTGCCAGCAGCACCCGTCGGCAGGGAGGAGAGACCCAGTACTTC. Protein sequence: CASSTRRQGGETQYF.

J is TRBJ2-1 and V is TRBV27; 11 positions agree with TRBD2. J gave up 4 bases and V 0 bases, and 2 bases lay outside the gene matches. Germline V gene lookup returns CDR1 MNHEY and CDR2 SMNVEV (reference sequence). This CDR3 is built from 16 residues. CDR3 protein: CASSLSTSGGYNEQFF. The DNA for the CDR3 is TGTGCCAGCAGTTTATCTACTAGCGGGGGTTACAATGAGCAGTTCTTC.

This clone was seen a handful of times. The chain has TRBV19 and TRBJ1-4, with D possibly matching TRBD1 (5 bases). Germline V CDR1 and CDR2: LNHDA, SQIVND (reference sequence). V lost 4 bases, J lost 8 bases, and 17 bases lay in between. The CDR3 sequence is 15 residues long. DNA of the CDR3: TGTGCCAGTAGTAAGTCTCAGGGACGAGGAGAAAAACTGTTTTTT. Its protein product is CASSKSQGRGEKLFF.

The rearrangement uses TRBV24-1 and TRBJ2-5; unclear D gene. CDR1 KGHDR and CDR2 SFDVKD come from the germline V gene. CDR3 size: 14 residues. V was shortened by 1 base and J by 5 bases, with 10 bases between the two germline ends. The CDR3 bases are TGTGCCACCAGTGATTTCGACTCTAGGGAGACCCAGTACTTC. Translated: CATSDFDSRETQYF.

DNA for the CDR3: TGTGCCAGCACTAAGGACAGACTGACTGAAGCTTTCTTT. Amino acids: CASTKDRLTEAFF. This chain uses TRBV6-6 with TRBJ1-1; a weak D match, TRBD1 (6 bases). The CDR3 has 13 residues. V dropped 7 bases and J dropped 5 bases, with 14 bases sitting between them. Germline-derived CDR1 and CDR2 are MNHNY and SVGAGI (reference sequence).

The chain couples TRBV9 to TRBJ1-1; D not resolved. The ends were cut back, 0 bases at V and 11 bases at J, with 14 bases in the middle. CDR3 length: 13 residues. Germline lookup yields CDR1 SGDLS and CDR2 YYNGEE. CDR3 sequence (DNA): TGTGCCAGCAGCGTAGATGCGGTTAACGACGCTTTCTTT. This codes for CASSVDAVNDAFF.

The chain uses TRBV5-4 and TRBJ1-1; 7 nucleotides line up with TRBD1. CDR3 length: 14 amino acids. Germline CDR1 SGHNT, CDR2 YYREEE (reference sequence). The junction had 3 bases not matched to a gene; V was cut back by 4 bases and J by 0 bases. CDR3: CASSRGQMNTEAFF. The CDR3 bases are TGTGCCAGCAGCCGGGGACAGATGAACACTGAAGCTTTCTTT.

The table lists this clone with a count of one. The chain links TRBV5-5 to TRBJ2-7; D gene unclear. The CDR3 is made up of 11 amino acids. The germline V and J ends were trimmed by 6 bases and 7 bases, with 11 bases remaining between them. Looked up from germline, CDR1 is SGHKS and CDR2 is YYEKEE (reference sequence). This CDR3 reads CASTYRREQYF. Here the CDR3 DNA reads TGTGCCAGCACCTATCGACGGGAGCAGTACTTC.

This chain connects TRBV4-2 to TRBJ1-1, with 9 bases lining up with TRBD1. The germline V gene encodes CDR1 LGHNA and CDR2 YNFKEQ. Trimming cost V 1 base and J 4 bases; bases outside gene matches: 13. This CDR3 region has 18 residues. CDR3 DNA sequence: TGTGCCAGCAGCCAAGGGGATAGGACAGGGGAAGGAGGCACTGAAGCTTTCTTT. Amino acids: CASSQGDRTGEGGTEAFF.

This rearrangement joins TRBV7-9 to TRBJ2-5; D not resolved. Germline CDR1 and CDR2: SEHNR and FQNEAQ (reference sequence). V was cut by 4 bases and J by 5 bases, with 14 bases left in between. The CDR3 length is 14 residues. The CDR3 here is CASSSSETPETQYF. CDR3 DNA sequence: TGTGCCAGCAGCTCCTCGGAGACTCCCGAGACCCAGTACTTC.